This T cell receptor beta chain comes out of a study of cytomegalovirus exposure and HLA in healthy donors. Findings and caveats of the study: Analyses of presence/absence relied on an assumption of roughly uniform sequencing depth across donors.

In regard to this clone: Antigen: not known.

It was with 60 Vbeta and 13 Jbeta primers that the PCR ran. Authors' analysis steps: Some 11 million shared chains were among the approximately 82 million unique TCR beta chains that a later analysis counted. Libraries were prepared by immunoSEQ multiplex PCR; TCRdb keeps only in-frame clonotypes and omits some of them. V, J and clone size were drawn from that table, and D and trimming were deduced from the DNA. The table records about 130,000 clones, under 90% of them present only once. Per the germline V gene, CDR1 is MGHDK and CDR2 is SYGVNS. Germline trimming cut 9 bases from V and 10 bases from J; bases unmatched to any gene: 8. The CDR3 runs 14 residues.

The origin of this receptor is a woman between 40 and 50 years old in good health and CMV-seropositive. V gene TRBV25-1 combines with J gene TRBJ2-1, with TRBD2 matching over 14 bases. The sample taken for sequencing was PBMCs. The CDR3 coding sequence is TGTGCCAGGACAGAGGGACTAGCGGGAGAGGAGCAGTTCTTC. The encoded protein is CARTEGLAGEEQFF. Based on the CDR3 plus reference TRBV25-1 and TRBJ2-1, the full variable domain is EADIYQTPRYLVIGTGKKITLECSQTMGHDKMYWYQQDPGMELHLIHYSYGVNSTEKGDLSSESTVSRIRTEHFPLTLESARPSHTSQYLCARTEGLAGEEQFFGPGTRLTVL.